This TCR beta chain was captured in a study of T cell responses to AZD1222 COVID-19 vaccine. As for this clone: The antigen remains undetermined.

Points from the study as a whole: Spike-specific TCR breadth and depth both grew after two AZD1222 doses. Donors, mostly white British, included more females; clonal diversity was possibly underestimated. Researchers report vaccine-associated CD4 TCRs spanning spike, with dominance at 160-218 and 743-854. Seropositive AZD1222 recipients at baseline numbered only 5 to 7.

Germline V gene sequence: CDR1 LNHNV, CDR2 YYDKDF (reference sequence). This CDR3 comprises 17 residues. V trimming: 5 bases; J trimming: 0 bases; junction bases outside the gene matches: 5. The protocol was immunoSEQ multiplex PCR, while the TCRdb copy is restricted to in-frame clones and leaves out a portion. The sample comprises around 120,000 clones, over 85% of which are singletons, and roughly 1.1% rests with the top ten. The TCR originated in an adult who received the AZD1222 COVID-19 vaccine. The source material was peripheral blood, sampled 28 days after the second AZD1222 dose. This sequence joins TRBV15 and TRBJ2-3; 13 bases are a match to TRBD2. CDR3 nucleotides: TGTGCCACCAGCCCGGGACTAGCGGGATATAGCACAGATACGCAGTATTTT. Amino acids: CATSPGLAGYSTDTQYF.